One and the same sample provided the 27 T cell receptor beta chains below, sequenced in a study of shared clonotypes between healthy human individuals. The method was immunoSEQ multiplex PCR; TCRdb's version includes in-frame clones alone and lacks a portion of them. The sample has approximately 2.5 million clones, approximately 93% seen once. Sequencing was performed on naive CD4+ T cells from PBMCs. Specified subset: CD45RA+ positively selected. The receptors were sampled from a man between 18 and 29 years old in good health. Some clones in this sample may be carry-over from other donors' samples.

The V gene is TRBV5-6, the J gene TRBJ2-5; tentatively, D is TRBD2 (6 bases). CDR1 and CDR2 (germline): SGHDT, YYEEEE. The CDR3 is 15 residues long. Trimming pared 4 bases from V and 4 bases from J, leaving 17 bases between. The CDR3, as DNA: TGTGCCAGCAGCCCCTCATTGCGGGGCGGAGAGACCCAGTACTTC. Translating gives CASSPSLRGGETQYF.

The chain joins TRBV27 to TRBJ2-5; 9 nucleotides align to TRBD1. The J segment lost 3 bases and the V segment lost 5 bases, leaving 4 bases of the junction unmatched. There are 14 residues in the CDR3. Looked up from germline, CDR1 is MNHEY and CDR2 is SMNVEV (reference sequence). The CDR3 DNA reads TGTGCCAGCAGTATGACAGGGGGGGAAGAGACCCAGTACTTC. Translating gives CASSMTGGEETQYF.

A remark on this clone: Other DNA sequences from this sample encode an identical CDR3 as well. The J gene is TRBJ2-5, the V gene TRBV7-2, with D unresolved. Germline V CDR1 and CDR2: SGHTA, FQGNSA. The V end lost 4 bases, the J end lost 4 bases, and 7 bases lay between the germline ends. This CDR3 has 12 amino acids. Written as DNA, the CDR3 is TGTGCCAGCAGCTCAACTGGAGAGACCCAGTACTTC. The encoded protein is CASSSTGETQYF.

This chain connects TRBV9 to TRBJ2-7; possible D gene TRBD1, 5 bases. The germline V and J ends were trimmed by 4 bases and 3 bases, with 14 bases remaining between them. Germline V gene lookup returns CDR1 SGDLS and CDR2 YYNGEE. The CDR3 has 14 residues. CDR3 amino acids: CASSQDDSNYEQYF. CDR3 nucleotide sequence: TGTGCCAGCAGCCAAGATGACAGCAACTACGAGCAGTACTTC. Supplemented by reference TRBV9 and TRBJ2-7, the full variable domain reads DSGVTQTPKHLITATGQRVTLRCSPRSGDLSVYWYQQSLDQGLQFLIQYYNGEERAKGNILERFSAQQFPDLHSELNLSSLELGDSALYFCASSQDDSNYEQYFGPGTRLTVT.

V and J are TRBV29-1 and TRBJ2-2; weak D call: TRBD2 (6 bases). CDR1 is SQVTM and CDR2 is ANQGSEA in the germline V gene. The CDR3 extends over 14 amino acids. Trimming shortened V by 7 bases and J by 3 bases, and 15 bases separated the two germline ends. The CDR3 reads CSARKSGDTGELFF. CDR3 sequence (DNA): TGCAGCGCACGGAAGTCGGGGGACACCGGGGAGCTGTTTTTT.

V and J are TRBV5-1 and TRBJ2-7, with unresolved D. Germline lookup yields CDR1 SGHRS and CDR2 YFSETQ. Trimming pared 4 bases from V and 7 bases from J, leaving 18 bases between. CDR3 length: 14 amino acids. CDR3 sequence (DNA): TGCGCCAGCAGCCTTGGAACCTCCCCGTGGGAGCAGTACTTC. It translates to CASSLGTSPWEQYF.

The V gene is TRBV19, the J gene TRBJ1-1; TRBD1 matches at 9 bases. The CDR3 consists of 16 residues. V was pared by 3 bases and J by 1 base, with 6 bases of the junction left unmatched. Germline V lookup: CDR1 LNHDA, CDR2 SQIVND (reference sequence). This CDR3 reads CASSIIQTGGNTEAFF. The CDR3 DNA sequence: TGTGCCAGTAGTATTATCCAGACAGGGGGGAACACTGAAGCTTTCTTT.

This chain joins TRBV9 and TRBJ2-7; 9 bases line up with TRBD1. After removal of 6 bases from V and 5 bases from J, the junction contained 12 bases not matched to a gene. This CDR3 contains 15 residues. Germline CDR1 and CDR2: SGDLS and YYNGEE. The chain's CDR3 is CASNPGTGGFHEQYF. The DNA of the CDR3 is TGTGCCAGCAACCCCGGAACAGGGGGCTTCCACGAGCAGTACTTC.

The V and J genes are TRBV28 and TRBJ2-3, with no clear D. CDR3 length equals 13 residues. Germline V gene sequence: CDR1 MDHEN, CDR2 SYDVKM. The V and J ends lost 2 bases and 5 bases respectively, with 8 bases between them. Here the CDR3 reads CASSLGTGDTQYF. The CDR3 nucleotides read TGTGCCAGCAGTTTAGGTACGGGAGATACGCAGTATTTT.

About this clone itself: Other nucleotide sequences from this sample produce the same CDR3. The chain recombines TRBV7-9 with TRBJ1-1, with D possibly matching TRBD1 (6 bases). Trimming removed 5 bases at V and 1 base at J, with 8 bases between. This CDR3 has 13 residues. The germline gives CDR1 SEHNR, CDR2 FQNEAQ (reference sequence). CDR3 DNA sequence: TGTGCCAGCAGCAGGACAGAGAACACTGAAGCTTTCTTT. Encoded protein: CASSRTENTEAFF. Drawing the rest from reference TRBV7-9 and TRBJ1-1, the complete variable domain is DTGVSQNPRHKITKRGQNVTFRCDPISEHNRLYWYRQTLGQGPEFLTYFQNEAQLEKSRLLSDRFSAERPKGSFSTLEIQRTEQGDSAMYLCASSRTENTEAFFGQGTRLTVV.

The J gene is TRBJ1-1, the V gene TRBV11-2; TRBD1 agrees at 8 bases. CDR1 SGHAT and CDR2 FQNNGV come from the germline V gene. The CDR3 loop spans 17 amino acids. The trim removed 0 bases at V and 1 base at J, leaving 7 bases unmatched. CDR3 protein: CASSLDRQGAQNTEAFF. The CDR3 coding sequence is TGTGCCAGCAGCTTAGATAGGCAGGGGGCTCAGAACACTGAAGCTTTCTTT.

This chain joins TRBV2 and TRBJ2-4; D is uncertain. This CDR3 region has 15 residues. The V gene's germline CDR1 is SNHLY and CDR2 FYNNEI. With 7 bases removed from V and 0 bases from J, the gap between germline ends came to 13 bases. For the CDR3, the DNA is TGTGCCAGCAAGCCATCCCAAATAGCCAAAAACATTCAGTACTTC. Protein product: CASKPSQIAKNIQYF.

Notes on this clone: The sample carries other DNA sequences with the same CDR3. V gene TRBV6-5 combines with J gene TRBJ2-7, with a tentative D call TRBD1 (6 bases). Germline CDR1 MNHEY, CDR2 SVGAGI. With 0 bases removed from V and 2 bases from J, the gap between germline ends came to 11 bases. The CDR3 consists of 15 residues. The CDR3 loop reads CASSYSIAGAYEQYF. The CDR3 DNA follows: TGTGCCAGCAGTTACTCGATTGCAGGGGCCTACGAGCAGTACTTC.

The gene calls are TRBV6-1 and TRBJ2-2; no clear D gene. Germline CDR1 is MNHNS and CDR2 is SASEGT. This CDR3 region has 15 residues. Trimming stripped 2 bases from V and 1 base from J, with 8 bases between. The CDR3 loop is CASSELARNTGELFF. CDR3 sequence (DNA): TGTGCCAGCAGTGAACTTGCCAGGAACACCGGGGAGCTGTTTTTT.

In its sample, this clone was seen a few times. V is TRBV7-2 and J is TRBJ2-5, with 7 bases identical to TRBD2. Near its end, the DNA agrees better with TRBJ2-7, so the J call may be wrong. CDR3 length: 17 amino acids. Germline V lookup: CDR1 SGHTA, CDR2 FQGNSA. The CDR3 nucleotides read TGTGCCAGCAGCCCGCCCCTAGATAGCGGGCGGACCTACGAGCAGTACTTC. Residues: CASSPPLDSGRTYEQYF.

The CDR3 protein is CASSLVGAEAFF. CDR3 coding DNA: TGTGCCAGCAGTTTGGTGGGCGCTGAAGCTTTCTTT. The rearrangement joins TRBV28 to TRBJ1-1; D uncertain. CDR1 and CDR2 (germline): MDHEN, SYDVKM. Trimming left V 3 bases short and J 6 bases short, with 8 bases between. The CDR3 is 12 amino acids.

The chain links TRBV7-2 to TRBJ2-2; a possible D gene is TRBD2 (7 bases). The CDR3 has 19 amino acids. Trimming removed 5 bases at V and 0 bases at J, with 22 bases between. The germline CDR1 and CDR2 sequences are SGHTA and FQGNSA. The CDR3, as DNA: TGTGCCAGCAGCCTTAGCGGGTGGGTGGGGGCAGCGAACACCGGGGAGCTGTTTTTT. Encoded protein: CASSLSGWVGAANTGELFF.

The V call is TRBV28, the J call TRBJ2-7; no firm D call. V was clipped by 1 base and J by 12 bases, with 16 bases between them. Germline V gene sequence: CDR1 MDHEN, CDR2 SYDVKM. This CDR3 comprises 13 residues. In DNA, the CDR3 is TGTGCCAGCAGTTTATCGGAGCCACCCGGGCCGTACTTC. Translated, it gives CASSLSEPPGPYF.

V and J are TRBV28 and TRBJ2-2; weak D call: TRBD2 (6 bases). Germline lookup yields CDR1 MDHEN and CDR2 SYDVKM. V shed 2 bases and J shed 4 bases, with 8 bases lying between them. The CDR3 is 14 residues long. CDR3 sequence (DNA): TGTGCCAGCAGTTTAGCGGGATTCACCGGGGAGCTGTTTTTT. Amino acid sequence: CASSLAGFTGELFF. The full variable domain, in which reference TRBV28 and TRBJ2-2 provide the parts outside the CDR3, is DVKVTQSSRYLVKRTGEKVFLECVQDMDHENMFWYRQDPGLGLRLIYFSYDVKMKEKGDIPEGYSVSREKKERFSLILESASTNQTSMYLCASSLAGFTGELFFGEGSRLTVL.

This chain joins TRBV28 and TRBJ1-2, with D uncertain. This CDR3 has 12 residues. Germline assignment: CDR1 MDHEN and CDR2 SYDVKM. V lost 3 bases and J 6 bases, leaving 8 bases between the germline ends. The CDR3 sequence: CASSLRSHGYTF. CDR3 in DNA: TGTGCCAGCAGTTTGCGGAGTCATGGCTACACCTTC.

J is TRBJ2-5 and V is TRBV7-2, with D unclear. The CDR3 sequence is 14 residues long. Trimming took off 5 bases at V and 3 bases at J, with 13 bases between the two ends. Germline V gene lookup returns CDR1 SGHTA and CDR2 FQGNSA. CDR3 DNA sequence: TGTGCCAGCAGCCTATGGTCGGGCGAAGAGACCCAGTACTTC. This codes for CASSLWSGEETQYF.

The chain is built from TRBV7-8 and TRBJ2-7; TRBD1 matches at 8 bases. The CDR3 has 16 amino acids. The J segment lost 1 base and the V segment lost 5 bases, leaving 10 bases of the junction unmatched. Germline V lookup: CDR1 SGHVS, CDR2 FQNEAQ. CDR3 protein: CASSQGAAGGSYEQYF. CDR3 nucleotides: TGTGCCAGCAGCCAGGGGGCAGCGGGTGGATCCTACGAGCAGTACTTC. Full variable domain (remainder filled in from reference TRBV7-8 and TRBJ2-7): GAGVSQSPRYKVAKRGQDVALRCDPISGHVSLFWYQQALGQGPEFLTYFQNEAQLDKSGLPSDRFFAERPEGSVSTLKIQRTQQEDSAVYLCASSQGAAGGSYEQYFGPGTRLTVT.

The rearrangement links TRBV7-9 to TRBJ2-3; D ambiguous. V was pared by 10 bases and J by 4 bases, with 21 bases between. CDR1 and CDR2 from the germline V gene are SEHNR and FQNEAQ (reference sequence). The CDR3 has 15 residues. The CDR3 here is CATSGSFQRADTQYF. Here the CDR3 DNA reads TGTGCCACATCTGGGTCCTTCCAAAGGGCAGATACGCAGTATTTT.

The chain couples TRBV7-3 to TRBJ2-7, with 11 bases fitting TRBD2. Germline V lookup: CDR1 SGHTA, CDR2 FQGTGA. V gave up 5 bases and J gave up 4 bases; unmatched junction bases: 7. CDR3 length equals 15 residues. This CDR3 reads CASSPTSGSAYEQYF. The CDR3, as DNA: TGTGCCAGCAGCCCCACTAGCGGGAGTGCATACGAGCAGTACTTC.

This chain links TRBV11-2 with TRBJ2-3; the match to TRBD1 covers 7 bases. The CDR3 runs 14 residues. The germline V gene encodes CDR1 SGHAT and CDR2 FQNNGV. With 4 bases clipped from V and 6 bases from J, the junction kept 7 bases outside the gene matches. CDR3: CASSSGQLGDTQYF. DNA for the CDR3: TGTGCCAGCAGCTCGGGACAGCTTGGGGATACGCAGTATTTT.

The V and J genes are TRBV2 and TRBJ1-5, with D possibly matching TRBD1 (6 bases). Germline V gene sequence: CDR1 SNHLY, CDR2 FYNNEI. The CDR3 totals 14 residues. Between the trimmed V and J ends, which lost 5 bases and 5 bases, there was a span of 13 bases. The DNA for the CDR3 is TGTGCCAGCAGTACCGGGACACGCTATCAGCCCCAGCATTTT. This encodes CASSTGTRYQPQHF.

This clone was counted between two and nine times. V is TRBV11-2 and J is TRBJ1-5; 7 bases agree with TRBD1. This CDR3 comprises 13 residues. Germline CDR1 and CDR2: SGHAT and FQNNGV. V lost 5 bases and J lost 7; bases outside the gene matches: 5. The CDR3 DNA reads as TGTGCCAGCAGCCCGACAGGGTACCAGCCCCAGCATTTT. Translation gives CASSPTGYQPQHF. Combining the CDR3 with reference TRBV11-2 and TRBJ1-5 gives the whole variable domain EAGVAQSPRYKIIEKRQSVAFWCNPISGHATLYWYQQILGQGPKLLIQFQNNGVVDDSQLPKDRFSAERLKGVDSTLKIQPAKLEDSAVYLCASSPTGYQPQHFGDGTRLSIL.